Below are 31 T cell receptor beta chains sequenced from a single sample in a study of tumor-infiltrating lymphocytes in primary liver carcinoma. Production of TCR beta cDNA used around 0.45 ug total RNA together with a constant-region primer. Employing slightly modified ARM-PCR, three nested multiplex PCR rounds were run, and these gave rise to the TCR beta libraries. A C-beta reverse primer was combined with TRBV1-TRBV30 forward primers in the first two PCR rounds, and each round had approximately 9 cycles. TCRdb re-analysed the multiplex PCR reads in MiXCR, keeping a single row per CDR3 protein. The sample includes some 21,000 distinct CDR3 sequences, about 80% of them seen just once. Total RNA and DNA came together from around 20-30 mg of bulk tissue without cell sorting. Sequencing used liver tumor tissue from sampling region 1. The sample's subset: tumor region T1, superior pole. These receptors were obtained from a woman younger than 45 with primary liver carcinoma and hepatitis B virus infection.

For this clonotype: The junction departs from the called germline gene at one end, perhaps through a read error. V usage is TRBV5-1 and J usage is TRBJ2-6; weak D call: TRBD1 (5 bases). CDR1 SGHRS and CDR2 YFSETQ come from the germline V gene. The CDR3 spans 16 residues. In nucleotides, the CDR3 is TGCGCCAGCAGCCCCTGGGCAGGATCTGGGGCCAACGACCTGACTTTC. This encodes CASSPWAGSGANDLTF.

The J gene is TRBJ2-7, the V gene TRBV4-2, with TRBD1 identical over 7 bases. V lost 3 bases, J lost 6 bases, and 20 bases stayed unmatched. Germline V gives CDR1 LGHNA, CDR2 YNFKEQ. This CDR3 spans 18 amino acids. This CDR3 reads CASSQEHLGQRGPREQYF. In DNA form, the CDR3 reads TGTGCCAGCAGCCAGGAACACCTGGGACAGAGGGGACCACGCGAGCAGTACTTC.

The CDR3 DNA sequence: TGTGCCAGCAGCCAAGACGGGGCTACAAAAGAGACCCAGTACTTC. Residues: CASSQDGATKETQYF. The chain links TRBV4-2 to TRBJ2-5; D tentatively reads TRBD1 or TRBD2 (5 bases each). V lost 0 bases and J 3 bases, leaving 11 bases between the germline ends. The CDR3 runs to 15 residues. Germline V gene sequence: CDR1 LGHNA, CDR2 YNFKEQ.

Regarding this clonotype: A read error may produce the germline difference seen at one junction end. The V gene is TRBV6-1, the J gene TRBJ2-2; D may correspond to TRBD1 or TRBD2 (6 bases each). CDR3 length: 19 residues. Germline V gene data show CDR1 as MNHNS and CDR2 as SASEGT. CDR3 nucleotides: TGTGCCCGCAATGAAACCCTTCCCGGGGGCGCCGCGAACTCCGGGGAGCTGTTTTTT. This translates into CARNETLPGGAANSGELFF.

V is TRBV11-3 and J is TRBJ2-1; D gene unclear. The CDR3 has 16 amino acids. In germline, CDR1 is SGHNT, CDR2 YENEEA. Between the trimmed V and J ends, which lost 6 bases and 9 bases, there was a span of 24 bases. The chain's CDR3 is CASSSTEHGFLCEQFF. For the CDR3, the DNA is TGTGCCAGCAGTTCAACGGAACACGGCTTCTTGTGTGAGCAGTTCTTC.

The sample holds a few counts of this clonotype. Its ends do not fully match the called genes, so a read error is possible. For the CDR3, the DNA is TGTGTCAGCGGTACTTCAAACACTGAACCTTTCTTT. Protein product: CVSGTSNTEPFF. This chain joins TRBV7-9 and TRBJ1-1; D gene unclear. Germline lookup yields CDR1 SEHNR and CDR2 FQNEAQ (reference sequence). The CDR3 is made up of 12 amino acids.

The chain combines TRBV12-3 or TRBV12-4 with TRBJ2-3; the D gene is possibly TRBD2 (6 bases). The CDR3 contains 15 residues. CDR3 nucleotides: TGTGCTAGCGGTTTTCTCCCTCCTAGCACAGATACGCAGTATTTT. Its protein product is CASGFLPPSTDTQYF.

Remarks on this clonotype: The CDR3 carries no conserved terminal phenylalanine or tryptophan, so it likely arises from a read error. For the CDR3, the DNA is TGCGCCAACAGCCAAGCTGAGACGGGGGGTCACATTAGCTACGAGCAGTACTGC. Protein product: CANSQAETGGHISYEQYC. V is TRBV4-3 and J is TRBJ2-7; 7 nucleotides match TRBD2. Germline CDR1 reads LGHNA; CDR2 reads YSLEER. This CDR3 contains 18 residues.

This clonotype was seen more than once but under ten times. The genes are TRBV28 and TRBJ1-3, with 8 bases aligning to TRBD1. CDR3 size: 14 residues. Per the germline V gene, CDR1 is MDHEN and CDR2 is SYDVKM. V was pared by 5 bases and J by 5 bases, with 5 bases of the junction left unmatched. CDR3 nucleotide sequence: TGTGCCAGCAGTCTTCAGGGGGCGAGAAACACCATATATTTT. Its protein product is CASSLQGARNTIYF.

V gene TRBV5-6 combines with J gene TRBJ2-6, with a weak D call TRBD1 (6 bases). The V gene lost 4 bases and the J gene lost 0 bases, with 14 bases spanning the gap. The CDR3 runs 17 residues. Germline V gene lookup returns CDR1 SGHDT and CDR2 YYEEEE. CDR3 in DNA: TGTGCCAGCAGCAAGGACAGTAGCTTCTCTGGGGCCAACGTCCTGACTTTC. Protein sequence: CASSKDSSFSGANVLTF. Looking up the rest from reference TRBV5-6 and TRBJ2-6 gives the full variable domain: DAGVTQSPTHLIKTRGQQVTLRCSPKSGHDTVSWYQQALGQGPQFIFQYYEEEERQRGNFPDRFSGHQFPNYSSELNVNALLLGDSALYLCASSKDSSFSGANVLTFGAGSRLTVL.

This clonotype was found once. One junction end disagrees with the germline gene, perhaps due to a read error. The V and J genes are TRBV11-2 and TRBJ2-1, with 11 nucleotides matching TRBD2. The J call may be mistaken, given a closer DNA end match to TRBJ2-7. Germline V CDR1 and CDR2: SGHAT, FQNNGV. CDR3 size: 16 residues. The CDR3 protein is CTSSTSLAGGYNGQYF. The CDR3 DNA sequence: TGTACCAGCAGCACCTCTCTAGCGGGAGGATACAATGGGCAGTACTTC.

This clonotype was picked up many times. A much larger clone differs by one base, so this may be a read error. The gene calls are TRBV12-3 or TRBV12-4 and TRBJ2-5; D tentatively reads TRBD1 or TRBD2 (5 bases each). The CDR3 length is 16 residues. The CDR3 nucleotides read TGTGCCGGCAGTTTAAGTCCATGGGGGTCGGTGGAGACCCAGTACTTC. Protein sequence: CAGSLSPWGSVETQYF.

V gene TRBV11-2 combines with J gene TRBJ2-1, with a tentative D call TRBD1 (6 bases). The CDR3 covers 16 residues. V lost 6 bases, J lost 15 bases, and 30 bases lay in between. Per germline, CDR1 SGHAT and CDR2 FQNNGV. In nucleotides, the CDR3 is TGTGCCAGCAGTTCAACGGGACACAACTTCTTGGATGAACTGTTCTTC. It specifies CASSSTGHNFLDELFF.

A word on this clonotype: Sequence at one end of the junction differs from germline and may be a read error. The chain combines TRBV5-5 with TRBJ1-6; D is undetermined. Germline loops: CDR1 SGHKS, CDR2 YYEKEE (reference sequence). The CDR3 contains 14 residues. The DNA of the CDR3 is TGTGCCAGCAGCATGTACGTCAGTAATTTACCCCTCCACTTT. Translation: CASSMYVSNLPLHF.

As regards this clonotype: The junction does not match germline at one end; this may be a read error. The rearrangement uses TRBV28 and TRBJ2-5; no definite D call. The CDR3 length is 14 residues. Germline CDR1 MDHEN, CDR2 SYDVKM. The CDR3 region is CARSSRLRQEAQYF. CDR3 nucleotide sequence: TGTGCCAGGAGTTCCAGACTCCGACAAGAGGCCCAGTACTTC.

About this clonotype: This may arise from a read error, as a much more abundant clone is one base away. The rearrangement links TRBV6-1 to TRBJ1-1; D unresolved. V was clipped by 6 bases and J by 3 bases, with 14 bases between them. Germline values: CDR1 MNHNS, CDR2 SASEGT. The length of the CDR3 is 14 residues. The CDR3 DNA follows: TGTGCCAGCAGACCCTCCGGACCGGACACTGAAGCTTTCTTT. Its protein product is CASRPSGPDTEAFF.

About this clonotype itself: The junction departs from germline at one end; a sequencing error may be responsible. CDR3 nucleotides: TGTGTCAGTCCCATCACCCAGGGGACTAATCCACCCCTCCACTTT. Translation gives CVSPITQGTNPPLHF. The chain links TRBV11-2 to TRBJ1-6, with TRBD1 as a possible D gene (6 bases). The germline CDR1 and CDR2 sequences are SGHAT and FQNNGV. The CDR3 length is 15 residues.

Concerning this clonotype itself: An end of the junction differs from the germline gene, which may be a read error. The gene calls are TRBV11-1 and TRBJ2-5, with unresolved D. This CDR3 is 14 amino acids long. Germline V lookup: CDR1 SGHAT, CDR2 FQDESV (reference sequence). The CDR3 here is CASSLVGREETQYF. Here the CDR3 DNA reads TGTGCCAGTAGCTTAGTAGGGCGCGAAGAGACCCAATACTTC.

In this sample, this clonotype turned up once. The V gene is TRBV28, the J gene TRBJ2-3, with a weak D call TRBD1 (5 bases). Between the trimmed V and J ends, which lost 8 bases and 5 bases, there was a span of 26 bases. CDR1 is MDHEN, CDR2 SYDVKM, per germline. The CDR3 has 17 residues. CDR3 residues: CASGIDSMRWGRDTQYF. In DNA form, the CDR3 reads TGTGCCAGCGGTATTGACAGTATGAGGTGGGGCAGAGATACGCAGTATTTT.

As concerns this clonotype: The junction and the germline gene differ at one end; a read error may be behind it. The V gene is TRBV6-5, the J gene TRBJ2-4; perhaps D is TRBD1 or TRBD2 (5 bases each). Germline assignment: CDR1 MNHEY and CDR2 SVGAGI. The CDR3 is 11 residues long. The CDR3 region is CTSSYQGREYF. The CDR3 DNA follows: TGTACCAGCAGTTATCAGGGCAGGGAGTATTTT.

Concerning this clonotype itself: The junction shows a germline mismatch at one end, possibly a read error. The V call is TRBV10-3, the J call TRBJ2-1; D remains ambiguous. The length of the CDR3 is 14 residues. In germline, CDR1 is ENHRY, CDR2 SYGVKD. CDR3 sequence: CALSPTSTRDEQFF. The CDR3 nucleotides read TGTGCCCTCAGTCCCACTTCGACCCGGGATGAGCAGTTCTTC.

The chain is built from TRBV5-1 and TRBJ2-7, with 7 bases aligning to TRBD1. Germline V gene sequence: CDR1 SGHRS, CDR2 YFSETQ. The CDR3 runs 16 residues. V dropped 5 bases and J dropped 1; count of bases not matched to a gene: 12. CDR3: CASRLGHRDSSYEQYF. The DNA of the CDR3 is TGCGCCAGCAGGTTAGGACACCGGGACAGTTCCTACGAGCAGTACTTC.

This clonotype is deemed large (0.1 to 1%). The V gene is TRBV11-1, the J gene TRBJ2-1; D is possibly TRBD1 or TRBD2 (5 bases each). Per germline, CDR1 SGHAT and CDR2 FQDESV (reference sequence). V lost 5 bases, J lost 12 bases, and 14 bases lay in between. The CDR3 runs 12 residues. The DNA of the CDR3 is TGTGCCAGCAGCGGGACGGGACGGAGGCAGTTCTTC. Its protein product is CASSGTGRRQFF.

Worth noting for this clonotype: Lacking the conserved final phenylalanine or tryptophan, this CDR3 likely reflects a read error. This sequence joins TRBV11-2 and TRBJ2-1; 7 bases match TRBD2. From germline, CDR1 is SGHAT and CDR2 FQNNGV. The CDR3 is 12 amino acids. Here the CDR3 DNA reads TGTGCCATTTCTAGCGGCCCCAATAAGCAGTTCTCC. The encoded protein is CAISSGPNKQFS.

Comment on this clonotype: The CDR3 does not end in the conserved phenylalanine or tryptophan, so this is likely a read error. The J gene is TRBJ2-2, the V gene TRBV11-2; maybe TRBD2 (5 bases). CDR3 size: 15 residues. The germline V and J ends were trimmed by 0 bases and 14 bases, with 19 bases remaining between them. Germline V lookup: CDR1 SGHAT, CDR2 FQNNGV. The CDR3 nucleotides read TGTGCCAGCAGCTTAGATCGGACTGTAACCGTGGAACTGTTTTAT. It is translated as CASSLDRTVTVELFY.

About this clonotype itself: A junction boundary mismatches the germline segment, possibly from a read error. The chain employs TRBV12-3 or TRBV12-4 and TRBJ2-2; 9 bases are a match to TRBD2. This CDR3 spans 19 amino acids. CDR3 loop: CAGSPLGLASFPNTGELFF. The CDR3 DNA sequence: TGTGCCGGCAGCCCACTCGGACTAGCGAGCTTCCCGAACACTGGGGAGCTGTTTTTT.

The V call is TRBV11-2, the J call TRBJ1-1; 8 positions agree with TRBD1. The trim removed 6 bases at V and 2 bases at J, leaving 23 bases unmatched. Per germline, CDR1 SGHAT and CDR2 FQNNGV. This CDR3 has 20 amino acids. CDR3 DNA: TGTGCCAGCAGAGATCGGAACAGGGGGTGCAAGAGGTGGAGTAACACTGAAGCTTTCTTT. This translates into CASRDRNRGCKRWSNTEAFF.

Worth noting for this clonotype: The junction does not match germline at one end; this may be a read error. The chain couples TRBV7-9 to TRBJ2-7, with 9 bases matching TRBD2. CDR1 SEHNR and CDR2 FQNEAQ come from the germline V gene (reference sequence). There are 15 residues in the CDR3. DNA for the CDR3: TGTGCCAGCAGCTGGGGACTAGCCTCACCTTACGAGCAGGTCTTC. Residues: CASSWGLASPYEQVF.

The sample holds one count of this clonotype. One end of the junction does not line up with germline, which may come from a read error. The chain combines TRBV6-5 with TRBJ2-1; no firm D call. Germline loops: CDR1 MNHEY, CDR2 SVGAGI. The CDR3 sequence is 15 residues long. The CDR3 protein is CAISFLGNSNNEQFF. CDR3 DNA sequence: TGTGCCATCAGTTTCTTAGGCAACTCCAACAATGAGCAATTCTTC.

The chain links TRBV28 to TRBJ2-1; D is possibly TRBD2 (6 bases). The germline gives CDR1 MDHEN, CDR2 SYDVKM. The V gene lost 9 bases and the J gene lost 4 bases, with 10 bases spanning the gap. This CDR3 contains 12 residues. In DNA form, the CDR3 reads TGTGCCAGAAGGGGAGGTTACAATGAGCAGTTCTTC. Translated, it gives CARRGGYNEQFF.

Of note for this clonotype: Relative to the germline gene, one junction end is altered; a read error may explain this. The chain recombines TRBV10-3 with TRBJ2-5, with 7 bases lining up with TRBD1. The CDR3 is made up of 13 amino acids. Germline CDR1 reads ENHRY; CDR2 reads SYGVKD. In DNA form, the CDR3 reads TGTGCCATCAGTGGGATAACAGGGGAGACCCATTACTTC. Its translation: CAISGITGETHYF.